The text below deals with one T cell receptor (beta chain). In the study's own analysis: Nucleated cell counts were estimated from reference gene primer amplification. Produced via immunoSEQ multiplex PCR; TCRdb's table is partial and in-frame only. V, J and clone size were drawn from that table, and D and trimming were deduced from the DNA. The sample includes about 180,000 clones, 70% to 90% of them seen just once. The V segment lost 5 bases and the J segment 2 bases; nucleotides outside the gene matches: 6. CDR3 size: 15 residues. CDR1 and CDR2 from the germline V gene are LNHDA and SQIVND (reference sequence). This sample is part of a study of blood T cell repertoires in COVID-19. Background on the study: The United States, Italy and Spain were the sources of the acute and convalescent COVID-19 samples. Nucleic acid was either cDNA or gDNA, and it came from T cells, B-cell-depleted T cells, or PBMCs.

The TCR comes from a human donor with active or convalescent COVID-19. The donor label of this sample is uncertain. V is TRBV19 and J is TRBJ1-5, with 7 bases identical to TRBD1. Sample: peripheral blood. CDR3 sequence reads: CASSLWTGGNQPQHF. In nucleotides, the CDR3 is TGTGCCAGTAGTCTCTGGACAGGAGGCAATCAGCCCCAGCATTTT.